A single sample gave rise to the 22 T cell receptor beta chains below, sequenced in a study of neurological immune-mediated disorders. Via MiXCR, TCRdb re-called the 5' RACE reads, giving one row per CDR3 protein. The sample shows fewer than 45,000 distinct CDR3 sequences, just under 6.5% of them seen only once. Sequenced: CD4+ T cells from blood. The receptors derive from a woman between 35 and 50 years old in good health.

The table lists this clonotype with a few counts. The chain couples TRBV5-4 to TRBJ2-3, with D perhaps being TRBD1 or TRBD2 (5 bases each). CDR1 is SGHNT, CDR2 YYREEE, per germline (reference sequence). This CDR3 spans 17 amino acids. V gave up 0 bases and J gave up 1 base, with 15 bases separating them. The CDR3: CASSLGGPRGGTDTQYF. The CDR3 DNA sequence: TGTGCCAGCAGCTTGGGGGGCCCCAGAGGGGGCACAGATACGCAGTATTTT.

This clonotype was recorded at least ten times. CDR3 sequence (DNA): TGTGCCAGCAGTTTATCGGGACAGAATCTCTACACCTTC. This sequence encodes CASSLSGQNLYTF. The chain joins TRBV27 to TRBJ1-2, with TRBD1 matching 7 bases. This CDR3 contains 13 residues. V shed 0 bases and J 10 bases; nucleotides not matched to a gene: 5. The germline CDR1 and CDR2 sequences are MNHEY and SMNVEV (reference sequence).

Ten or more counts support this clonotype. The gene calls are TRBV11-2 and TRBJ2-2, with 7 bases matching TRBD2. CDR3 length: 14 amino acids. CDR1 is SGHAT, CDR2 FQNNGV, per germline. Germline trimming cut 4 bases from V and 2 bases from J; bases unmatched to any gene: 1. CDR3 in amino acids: CASSSAGNTGELFF. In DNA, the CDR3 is TGTGCCAGCAGCTCAGCGGGAAACACCGGGGAGCTGTTTTTT. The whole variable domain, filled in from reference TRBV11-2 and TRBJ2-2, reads EAGVAQSPRYKIIEKRQSVAFWCNPISGHATLYWYQQILGQGPKLLIQFQNNGVVDDSQLPKDRFSAERLKGVDSTLKIQPAKLEDSAVYLCASSSAGNTGELFFGEGSRLTVL.

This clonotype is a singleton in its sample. The CDR3 DNA reads as TGCGCCAGCAGCTCCATAGCGGGAGGAGGGGAGACCCAGTACTTC. Its translation is CASSSIAGGGETQYF. The chain employs TRBV5-1 and TRBJ2-5, with 10 bases matching TRBD2. Germline V gives CDR1 SGHRS, CDR2 YFSETQ. The CDR3 is made up of 15 amino acids. Trimming took 3 bases from V and 5 from J; bases not matched to a gene: 7.

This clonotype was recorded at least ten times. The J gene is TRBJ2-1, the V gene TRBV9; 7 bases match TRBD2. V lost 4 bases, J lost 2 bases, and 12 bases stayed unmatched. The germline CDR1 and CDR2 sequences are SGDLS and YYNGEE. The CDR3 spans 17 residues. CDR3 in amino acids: CASSPGGGTMTYNEQFF. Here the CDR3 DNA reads TGTGCCAGCAGCCCCGGGGGTGGGACTATGACCTACAATGAGCAGTTCTTC.

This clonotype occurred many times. CDR3 residues: CASSLRLREVTLSSYNEQFF. The CDR3 bases are TGTGCCAGCAGCTTAAGGCTCCGGGAGGTCACACTAAGCTCCTACAATGAGCAGTTCTTC. This chain links TRBV7-2 with TRBJ2-1; 7 positions match TRBD2. CDR1 and CDR2 (germline): SGHTA, FQGNSA. The CDR3 is made up of 20 amino acids. V gave up 2 bases and J gave up 0 bases; unmatched junction bases: 16. Complete variable domain (other parts from reference TRBV7-2 and TRBJ2-1): GAGVSQSPSNKVTEKGKDVELRCDPISGHTALYWYRQSLGQGLEFLIYFQGNSAPDKSGLPSDRFSAERTGGSVSTLTIQRTQQEDSAVYLCASSLRLREVTLSSYNEQFFGPGTRLTVL.

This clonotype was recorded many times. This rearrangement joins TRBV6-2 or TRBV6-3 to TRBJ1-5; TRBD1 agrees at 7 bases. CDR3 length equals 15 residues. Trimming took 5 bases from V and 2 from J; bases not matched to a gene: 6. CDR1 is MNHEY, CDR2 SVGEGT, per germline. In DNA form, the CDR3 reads TGTGCCAGCAGTCCAACAGGGGAAGGCAATCAGCCCCAGCATTTT. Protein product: CASSPTGEGNQPQHF.

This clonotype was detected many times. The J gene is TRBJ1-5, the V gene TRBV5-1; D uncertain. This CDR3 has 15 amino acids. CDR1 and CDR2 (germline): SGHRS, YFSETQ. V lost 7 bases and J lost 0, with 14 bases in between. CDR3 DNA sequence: TGCGCCAGCCGGTTGGATGGTTATAGCAATCAGCCCCAGCATTTT. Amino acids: CASRLDGYSNQPQHF.

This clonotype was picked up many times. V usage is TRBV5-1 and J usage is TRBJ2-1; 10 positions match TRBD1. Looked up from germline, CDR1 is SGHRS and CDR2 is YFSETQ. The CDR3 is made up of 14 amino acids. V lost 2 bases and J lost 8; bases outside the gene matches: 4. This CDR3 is CASSLGQGGDEQFF. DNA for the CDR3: TGCGCCAGCAGCTTAGGACAGGGGGGCGATGAGCAGTTCTTC.

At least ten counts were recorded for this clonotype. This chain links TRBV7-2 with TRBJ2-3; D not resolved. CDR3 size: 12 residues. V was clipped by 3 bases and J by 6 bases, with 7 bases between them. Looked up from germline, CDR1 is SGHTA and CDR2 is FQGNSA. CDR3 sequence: CASSFPPDTQYF. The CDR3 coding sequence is TGTGCCAGCAGCTTCCCACCGGATACGCAGTATTTT.

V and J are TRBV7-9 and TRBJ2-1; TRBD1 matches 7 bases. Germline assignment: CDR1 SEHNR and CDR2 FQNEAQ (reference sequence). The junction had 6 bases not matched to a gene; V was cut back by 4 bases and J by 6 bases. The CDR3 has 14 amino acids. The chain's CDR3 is CASSWGTATNEQFF. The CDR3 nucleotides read TGTGCCAGCAGCTGGGGGACAGCCACCAATGAGCAGTTCTTC. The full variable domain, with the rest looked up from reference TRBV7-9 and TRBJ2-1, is DTGVSQNPRHKITKRGQNVTFRCDPISEHNRLYWYRQTLGQGPEFLTYFQNEAQLEKSRLLSDRFSAERPKGSFSTLEIQRTEQGDSAMYLCASSWGTATNEQFFGPGTRLTVL.

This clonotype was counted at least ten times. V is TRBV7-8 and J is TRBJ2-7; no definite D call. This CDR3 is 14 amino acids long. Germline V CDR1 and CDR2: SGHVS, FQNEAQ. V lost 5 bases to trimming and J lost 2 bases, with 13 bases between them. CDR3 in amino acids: CASSPRDGPYEQYF. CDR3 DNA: TGTGCCAGCAGCCCCCGAGACGGACCCTACGAGCAGTACTTC. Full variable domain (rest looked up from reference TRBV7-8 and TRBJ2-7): GAGVSQSPRYKVAKRGQDVALRCDPISGHVSLFWYQQALGQGPEFLTYFQNEAQLDKSGLPSDRFFAERPEGSVSTLKIQRTQQEDSAVYLCASSPRDGPYEQYFGPGTRLTVT.

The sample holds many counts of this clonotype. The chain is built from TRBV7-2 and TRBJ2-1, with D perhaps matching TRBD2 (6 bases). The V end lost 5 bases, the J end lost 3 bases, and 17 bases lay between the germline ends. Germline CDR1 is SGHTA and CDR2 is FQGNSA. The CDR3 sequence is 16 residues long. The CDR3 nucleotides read TGTGCCAGCAGCCTGCACCGGGACTCAAGCTACAATGAGCAGTTCTTC. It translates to CASSLHRDSSYNEQFF. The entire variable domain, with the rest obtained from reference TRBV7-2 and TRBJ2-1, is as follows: GAGVSQSPSNKVTEKGKDVELRCDPISGHTALYWYRQSLGQGLEFLIYFQGNSAPDKSGLPSDRFSAERTGGSVSTLTIQRTQQEDSAVYLCASSLHRDSSYNEQFFGPGTRLTVL.

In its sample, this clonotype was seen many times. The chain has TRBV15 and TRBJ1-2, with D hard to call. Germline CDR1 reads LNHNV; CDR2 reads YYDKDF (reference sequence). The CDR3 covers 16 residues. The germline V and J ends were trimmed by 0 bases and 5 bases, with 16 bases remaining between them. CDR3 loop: CATSREFRTLGYGYTF. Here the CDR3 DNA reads TGTGCCACCAGCAGAGAGTTCCGGACGTTAGGTTATGGCTACACCTTC.

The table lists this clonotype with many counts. This CDR3 reads CASSYPGQVGEKLFF. CDR3 bases: TGTGCCAGCAGTTACCCGGGACAGGTTGGGGAAAAACTGTTTTTT. V usage is TRBV6-6 and J usage is TRBJ1-4; 8 bases are a match to TRBD1. V gave up 2 bases and J gave up 8 bases; unmatched junction bases: 7. There are 15 residues in the CDR3. Germline loops: CDR1 MNHNY, CDR2 SVGAGI (reference sequence).

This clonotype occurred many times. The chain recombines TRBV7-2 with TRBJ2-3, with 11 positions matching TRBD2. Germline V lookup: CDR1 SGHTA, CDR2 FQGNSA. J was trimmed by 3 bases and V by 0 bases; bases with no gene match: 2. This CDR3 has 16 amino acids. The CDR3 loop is CASSLAGTSGTDTQYF. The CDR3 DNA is TGTGCCAGCAGCTTAGCAGGGACTAGCGGAACAGATACGCAGTATTTT. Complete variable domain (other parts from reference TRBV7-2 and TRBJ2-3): GAGVSQSPSNKVTEKGKDVELRCDPISGHTALYWYRQSLGQGLEFLIYFQGNSAPDKSGLPSDRFSAERTGGSVSTLTIQRTQQEDSAVYLCASSLAGTSGTDTQYFGPGTRLTVL.

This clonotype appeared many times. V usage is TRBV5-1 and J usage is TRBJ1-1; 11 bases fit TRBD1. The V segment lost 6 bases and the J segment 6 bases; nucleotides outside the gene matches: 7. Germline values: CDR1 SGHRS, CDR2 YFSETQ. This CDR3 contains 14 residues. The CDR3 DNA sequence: TGCGCCAGCACTCTGGCGGGACAGGGGGCTGAAGCTTTCTTT. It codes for CASTLAGQGAEAFF.

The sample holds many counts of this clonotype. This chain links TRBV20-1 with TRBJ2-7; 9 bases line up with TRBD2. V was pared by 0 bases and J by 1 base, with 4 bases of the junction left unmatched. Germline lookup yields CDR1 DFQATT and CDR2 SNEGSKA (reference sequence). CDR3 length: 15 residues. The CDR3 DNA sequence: TGCAGTGCTAGAGAGGAGGCGGGAGGGTCCTACGAGCAGTACTTC. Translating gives CSAREEAGGSYEQYF.

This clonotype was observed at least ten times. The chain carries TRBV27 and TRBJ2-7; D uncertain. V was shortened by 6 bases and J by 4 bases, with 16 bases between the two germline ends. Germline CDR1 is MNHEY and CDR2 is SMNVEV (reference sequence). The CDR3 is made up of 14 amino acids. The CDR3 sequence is CASSPTTPGYEQYF. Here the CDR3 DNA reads TGTGCCAGCAGCCCAACAACCCCTGGGTACGAGCAGTACTTC.

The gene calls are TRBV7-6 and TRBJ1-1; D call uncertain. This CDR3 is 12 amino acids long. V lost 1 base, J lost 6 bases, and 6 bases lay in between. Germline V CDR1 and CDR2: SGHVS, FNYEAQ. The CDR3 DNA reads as TGTGCCAGCAGCTTAGAGTTTGCTGAAGCTTTCTTT. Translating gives CASSLEFAEAFF.

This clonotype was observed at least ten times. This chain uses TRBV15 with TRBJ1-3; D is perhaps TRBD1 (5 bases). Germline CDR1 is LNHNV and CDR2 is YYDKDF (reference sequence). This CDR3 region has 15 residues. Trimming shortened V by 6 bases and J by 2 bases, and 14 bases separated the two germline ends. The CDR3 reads CATSAGGAAGNTIYF. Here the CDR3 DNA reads TGTGCCACCAGTGCCGGGGGTGCGGCTGGAAACACCATATATTTT.

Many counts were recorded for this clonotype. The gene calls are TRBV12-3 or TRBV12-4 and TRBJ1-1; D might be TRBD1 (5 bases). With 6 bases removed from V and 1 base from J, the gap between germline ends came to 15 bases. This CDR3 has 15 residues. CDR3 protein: CASSVNPGGNTEAFF. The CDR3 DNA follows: TGTGCCAGCAGCGTCAACCCCGGGGGGAACACTGAAGCTTTCTTT.